This T cell receptor beta chain was documented in a study of cytomegalovirus exposure and HLA in healthy donors (dated by TCRdb to 2016 to 2017). Study-wide context: An earlier analysis of approximately 600 of the donors reported roughly 270 Gb of sequence data and 100 million to 140 million unique TCR beta sequences from 150 million to 200 million T cells. An early release that covered several hundred HLA-typed donors contained around 300 gigabases of sequencing data and some 87 million unique TCR sequences. Of the roughly 420 genotyped donors, 70% to 90% were placed in the genetic ancestry cluster associated with self-reported Caucasian donors. The study aimed to test whether cataloging public T cell receptors could reveal signatures of past pathogen exposure. The study used immunosequencing to profile the T cell repertoires of several hundred subjects and linked those repertoires to cytomegalovirus serostatus. Along with the roughly 710-subject first cohort, a separate validation cohort of over a hundred different subjects was used. The study combined high-throughput TCR immunosequencing, statistical association of individual TCRs with disease status, and machine learning to predict cytomegalovirus infection status. A later analysis re-analyzed previously published TCR beta repertoires from 650 to 800 donors and added high-resolution HLA genotyping to study TCR occurrence patterns. Rather than using new phenotypic data, the later analysis identified candidate immune exposures from TCR beta sequences and from how often those sequences occurred across donors. An earlier analysis of 587 of the donors used high-throughput TCR beta sequencing to judge whether each TCR beta V gene segment behaved as functional or pseudogenic. Donor age, sex, ethnicity and CMV serostatus were compiled alongside the repertoire data. In a later genetic analysis, genome-wide SNP genotypes for about 65% of the roughly 670 donors were used, and that subset was treated as a discovery cohort. All discovery cohort repertoires had been generated on a single sequencing platform. HLA typing covered class I and class II loci at four-digit resolution. The number of typed donors differed by locus: about 620-640 for A, B, C, DRB1 and DQB1; about 520 for DQA1; approximately 600 for DPA1; and about 450 for DPB1. Because of strong linkage in the cohort, five DR-DQ haplotypes were treated as single units for association and clustering. Among 398 genotyped donors of the cohort, an average of approximately 230,000 unique TCR beta nucleotide sequences were sequenced per donor, 15% to 20% of them non-productive.

Concerning this clone: The clone's antigen remains unknown. Per-base quality was not reported, and no clone a single base away is much larger than it.

Library preparation employed the immunoSEQ multiplex PCR assay. For the multiplex PCR, a mixture combining 60 forward primers for TCR Vbeta segments and 13 reverse primers for TCR Jbeta segments was used. The CDR3 region of rearranged TCR beta genes was amplified from genomic DNA with a multiplex PCR assay. The amplified TCR beta libraries were sequenced on the Illumina HiSeq System as 87-base-pair reads. Concerning the study's data processing: In a later analysis, some 80 million unique TCR beta chains were counted across the 500 to 850 repertoires, and approximately 11 million of these chains were shared by at least two donors. A nearest-neighbor algorithm error-corrected the raw reads and collapsed the reads into unique sequences, merging closely related sequences to remove PCR and sequencing errors. V, D and J gene segments were assigned by aligning CDR3 sequences to IMGT reference sequences. For a sequence to be retained, a match of at least six nucleotides to both a V gene segment and a J gene segment was required. Rearrangements were called productive when the CDR3 lacked stop codons and stayed in frame with V and J; all others were non-productive. Following IMGT convention, CDR3 was defined as the stretch from the second conserved V-encoded cysteine to the conserved J-encoded phenylalanine. Sequences without an unambiguous match to a single V gene segment were excluded from the earlier analysis of a few hundred of the donors. In an earlier analysis of approximately 560 of the donors, a V segment was called functional when productive rearrangements were above 56.7%, and segregating when the standard deviation between donors exceeded 5%. To diagnose cytomegalovirus status from the catalog of TCR beta chain sequences, a statistical classification framework was built. V and J gene assignment, in a later analysis, came from comparing TCR nucleotide sequences with IMGT/GENE-DB human TR gene sequences. In a later analysis, CDR3 sequences and most-parsimonious VDJ recombination scenarios were assigned using the TCRdist pipeline. In a later analysis, each TCR beta chain was defined by its CDR3 amino acid sequence together with its V-gene family, and reads without a unique V-gene family were excluded. To address suspected cross-contamination and a sequencing artifact, a later analysis removed a few hundred highly shared, low-generation-probability nucleotide sequences. In a later analysis, a clonal expansion index for each public chain was calculated from normalized within-repertoire ranks of inferred template counts. In a later analysis, generation probabilities were computed with a VDJ recombination model fitted to out-of-frame rearrangements, and the resulting probabilities were checked against IGoR. In a later analysis, TCR-TCR, TCR-HLA and TCR-CMV co-occurrence was scored with hypergeometric tests, and a repertoire-size bias correction was applied to TCR pairs. A later analysis estimated false discovery rates by permuting HLA or CMV assignments 20 times. A later analysis grouped co-occurring TCRs with DBSCAN, adding TCRdist sequence similarity when clustering within HLA-allele-positive subsets. For co-occurrence clustering, repertoires with fewer than 30,000 or more than 120,000 public chains were excluded, along with roughly 5 repertoires with anomalous nucleotide sharing. The immuneACCESS repertoire file appears here via TCRdb, limited to in-frame rearrangements. These files lack a portion of the clones; in checked studies, under half of the deficit traces to unresolved V genes, and the cause of the others is not known. The V and J calls and clone size are taken from that table; D and trimming were inferred from the DNA. This sample lists about 140,000 clones; around 77% were detected once. 4.5% to 6% of the sample is held by the ten biggest clonotypes.

Broader findings and caveats from the paper: An association between a missense DCLRE1C variant and V-gene and J-gene trimming of TCR beta chains was found in a later genetic analysis and replicated in an independent cohort. Several of the top co-occurrence clusters appeared to be linked to parvovirus B19, influenza, CMV and Epstein-Barr virus, according to a later analysis. It was suggested by the authors that the approach could potentially be generalized to other disease states and immunological phenotypes. A further reported finding was that TCR beta sequences accurately predicted the HLA-A and HLA-B alleles for most subjects in the first cohort. This cohort had only TCR beta chains sequenced, and the lack of alpha or paired-chain data limited which features could be detected. The 87-base-pair reads could not distinguish some IMGT-functional V segments, including TRBV6-2 and TRBV6-3, so those segments were excluded. When HLA alleles, especially DR and DQ, strongly co-occurred, TCR associations were difficult to assign to individual alleles. The classifier was reported to diagnose cytomegalovirus status with high specificity and sensitivity in both the original and validation cohorts. Because HLA typing was unavailable for some donors at each locus, only the typed subset was used in association tests. A group of highly shared sequence variants was considered likely to be a technical artifact of the sequencing pipeline. A later genetic analysis reported fewer N-insertions in productive TCRs among donors in an Asian-associated ancestry cluster than the roughly 620-donor mean. Because counts were too low, roughly 17 rarely observed V segments, including chromosome 9 orphons, were left out of the earlier analysis of some 600 of the donors. Across donors, most TCR sequences were observed very rarely, whereas some public TCRs were present in many individuals. Presence/absence analyses assumed roughly uniform sequencing depth across donors, an assumption that may not hold. A total of about 180 TCR beta chains were listed by the study as associated with cytomegalovirus. Linkage disequilibrium might explain the correlated functional status among segregating V segments, but an unknown experimental factor could not be ruled out. In a later analysis, HLA-associated TCR beta chains were found to be more clonally expanded and to have lower generation probabilities than equally common non-associated chains. In a later analysis, around 15,000 TCR beta sequences were associated with specific HLA alleles at a false discovery rate of 0.05. In vitro tests confirmed that a few of the cytomegalovirus-associated TCR beta chains recognize cytomegalovirus antigens. In an earlier analysis of approximately 590 of the donors, most TCR beta V segments appeared in productive rearrangements about 87% or about 30% of the time, broadly matching IMGT annotations. In a later analysis, the rate of TCR association differed among HLA loci, with DRB1 alleles having the most associated TCRs and HLA-C alleles having the fewest. In a later analysis, most CMV-associated TCR beta chains were found to appear HLA-restricted, with HLA associations seemingly driven largely by CMV exposure. Immune exposure information for the cohort was limited to CMV serostatus.

Trimming removed 2 bases from V and 8 bases from J; the gene matches leave 14 bases unexplained. The cysteine opens and the phenylalanine closes a CDR3 of 16 amino acids. The read is trimmed to its CDR3 DNA, 48 bases read in frame from base 1. CDR1 and CDR2, looked up from the germline V gene (reference sequence), are GTSNPN and SVGIG. The cohort comprised around 690 healthy bone marrow donors. All cohort members were sampled while nominally healthy, although unrecorded immune exposures were likely present. The donor was CMV seronegative and was included in the group of a few hundred seronegative cohort members. Every donor gave a peripheral blood sample, and the peripheral blood mononuclear cells from that sample were used for TCR beta sequencing. The Qiagen DNeasy Blood Extraction Kit was used to extract genomic DNA from the blood cell samples.

Sequencing was done on a sample of PBMCs. Here the chain combines TRBV30 and TRBJ2-1; TRBD2 fits 8 bases in the junction. This sequence originates from a woman aged 50 to 65 in good health and CMV-seronegative. The CDR3 reads as follows: CAWSNLLPREGDEQFF. At the DNA level, the sequence is TGTGCCTGGAGTAACCTACTACCCCGGGAGGGCGATGAGCAGTTCTTC.